One T cell receptor (beta chain) is described in this entry. This sample is drawn from a study of shared clonotypes between healthy human individuals. Data came from immunoSEQ multiplex PCR; TCRdb stores just in-frame clones and leaves some out. The sample consists of more than 850,000 clones, approximately 80% of them appearing once. The sequenced sample was memory CD4+ T cells from PBMCs. Documented subset: CD45RA-negative fraction. This sequence originates from a man younger than 30 in good health. Some clones in this sample may be carry-over from other donors' samples.

The CDR3 sequence: CATSGRDTAYEQYF. CDR3 DNA: TGTGCCACCAGCGGACGGGACACCGCCTACGAGCAGTACTTC. The rearrangement joins TRBV15 to TRBJ2-7; TRBD1 might be the D (6 bases). The CDR3 spans 14 residues. Germline V gene lookup returns CDR1 LNHNV and CDR2 YYDKDF (reference sequence). V lost 5 bases and J 2 bases, leaving 13 bases between the germline ends.